This T cell receptor (beta chain) was recorded in a study of T cell clonotyping in hematopoietic cell transplantation. Here immunoSEQ multiplex PCR was the method, and the copy in TCRdb shows in-frame clones only, minus some. The table has fewer than 11,000 clones, approximately 77% seen once. There are 15 residues in the CDR3. In germline, CDR1 is SGHTA, CDR2 FQGNSA. Trimming took off 6 bases at V and 0 bases at J, with 12 bases between the two ends. This sample comprised PBMCs, obtained 30 days after allogeneic stem cell transplant. This TCR was recovered from a female patient between 40 and 55 years old who had an allogeneic stem cell transplant from a related donor, so T cells may come from the graft donor. Some clones in this sample may be carry-over from other donors' samples. The chain joins TRBV7-2 to TRBJ2-1, with no clear D. The CDR3 spells CASSPRSPSYNEQFF. The DNA of the CDR3 is TGTGCCAGCAGTCCGAGGTCCCCCTCCTACAATGAGCAGTTCTTC.